The entry below gives a single T cell receptor (beta chain) sequence along with its context. Its target is not known. The data derive from a study of cytomegalovirus exposure and HLA in healthy donors. Overall study results and limits: After further analysis at a later stage, 16,951 TCR beta sequences were associated with HLA alleles at 0.05 false discovery rate.

The PCR used 60 Vbeta and 13 Jbeta primers. Assay: immunoSEQ multiplex PCR; the TCRdb copy retains only in-frame clones and omits some. The sample lists around 100,000 clones, roughly 77% occurring once. The CDR3 length is 12 residues. CDR1 is SNHLY and CDR2 is FYNNEI in the germline V gene. V lost 8 bases, J lost 11 bases, and 16 bases lay in between. Material: PBMCs. The clonotype was recovered from a woman in her forties or fifties in good health and CMV-seropositive. V gene TRBV2 combines with J gene TRBJ1-5, with D unresolved. The CDR3 region is CASGPPDGAQHF. The CDR3 DNA reads TGTGCCAGCGGGCCCCCGGACGGGGCCCAGCATTTT.